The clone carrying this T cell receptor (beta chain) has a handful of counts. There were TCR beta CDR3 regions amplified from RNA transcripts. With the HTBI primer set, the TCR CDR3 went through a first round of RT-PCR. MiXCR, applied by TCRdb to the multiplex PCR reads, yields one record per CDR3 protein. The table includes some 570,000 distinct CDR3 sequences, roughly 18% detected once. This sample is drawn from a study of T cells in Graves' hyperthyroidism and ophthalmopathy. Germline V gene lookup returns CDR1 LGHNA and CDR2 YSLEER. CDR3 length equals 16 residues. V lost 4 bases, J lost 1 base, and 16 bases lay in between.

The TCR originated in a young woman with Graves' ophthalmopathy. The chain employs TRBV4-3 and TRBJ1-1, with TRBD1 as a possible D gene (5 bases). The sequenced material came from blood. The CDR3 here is CASSRNLGQANTEAFF. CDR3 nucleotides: TGCGCCAGCAGCCGAAACCTAGGACAAGCGAACACTGAAGCTTTCTTT.